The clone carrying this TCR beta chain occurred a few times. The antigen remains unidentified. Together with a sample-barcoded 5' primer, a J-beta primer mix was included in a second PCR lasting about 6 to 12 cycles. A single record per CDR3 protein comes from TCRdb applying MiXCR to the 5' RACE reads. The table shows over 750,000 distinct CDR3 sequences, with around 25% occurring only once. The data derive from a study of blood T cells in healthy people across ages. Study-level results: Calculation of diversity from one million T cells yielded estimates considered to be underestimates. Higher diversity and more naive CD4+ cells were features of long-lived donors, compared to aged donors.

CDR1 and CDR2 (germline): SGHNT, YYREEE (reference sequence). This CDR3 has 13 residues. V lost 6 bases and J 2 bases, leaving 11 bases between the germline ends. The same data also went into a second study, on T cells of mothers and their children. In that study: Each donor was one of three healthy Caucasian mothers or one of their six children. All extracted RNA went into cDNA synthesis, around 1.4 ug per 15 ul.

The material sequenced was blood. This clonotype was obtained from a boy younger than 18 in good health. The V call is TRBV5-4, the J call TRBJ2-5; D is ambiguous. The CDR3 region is CASTPSGQETQYF. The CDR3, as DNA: TGTGCCAGCACCCCGTCAGGTCAAGAGACCCAGTACTTC.